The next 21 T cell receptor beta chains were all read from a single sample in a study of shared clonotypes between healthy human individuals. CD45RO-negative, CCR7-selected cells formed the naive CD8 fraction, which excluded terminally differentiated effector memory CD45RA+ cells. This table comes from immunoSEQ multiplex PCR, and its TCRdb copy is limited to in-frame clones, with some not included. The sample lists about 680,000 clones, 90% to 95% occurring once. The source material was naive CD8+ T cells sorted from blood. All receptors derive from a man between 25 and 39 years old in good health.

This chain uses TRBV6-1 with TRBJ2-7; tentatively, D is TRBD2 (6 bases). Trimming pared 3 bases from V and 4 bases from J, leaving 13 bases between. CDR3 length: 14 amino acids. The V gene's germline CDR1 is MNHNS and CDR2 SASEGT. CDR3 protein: CASSERGNPYEQYF. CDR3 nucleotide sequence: TGTGCCAGCAGTGAGCGGGGTAATCCTTACGAGCAGTACTTC.

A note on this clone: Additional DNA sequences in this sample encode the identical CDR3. The CDR3 loop reads CASSPPAGAYEQYF. CDR3 coding DNA: TGTGCCAGCTCACCGCCTGCAGGTGCCTACGAGCAGTACTTC. The rearrangement joins TRBV18 to TRBJ2-7, with D uncertain. V was shortened by 3 bases and J by 2 bases, with 11 bases between the two germline ends. CDR3 size: 14 residues. Looked up from germline, CDR1 is KGHSH and CDR2 is LQKENI.

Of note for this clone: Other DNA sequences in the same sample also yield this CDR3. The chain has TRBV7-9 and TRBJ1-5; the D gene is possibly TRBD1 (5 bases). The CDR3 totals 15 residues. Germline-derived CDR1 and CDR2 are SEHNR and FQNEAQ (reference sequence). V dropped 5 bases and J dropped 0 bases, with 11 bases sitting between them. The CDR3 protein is CASSDTGGSNQPQHF. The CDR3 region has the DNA TGTGCCAGCAGCGACACTGGGGGTAGCAATCAGCCCCAGCATTTT.

The CDR3 is CASSGSLRQPQHF. The CDR3 nucleotides are TGTGCCAGCAGCGGCAGTTTAAGGCAGCCCCAGCATTTT. The rearrangement joins TRBV6-1 to TRBJ1-5; D gene uncertain. The CDR3 loop spans 13 amino acids. The V gene lost 6 bases and the J gene lost 7 bases, with 13 bases spanning the gap. Germline CDR1 and CDR2: MNHNS and SASEGT.

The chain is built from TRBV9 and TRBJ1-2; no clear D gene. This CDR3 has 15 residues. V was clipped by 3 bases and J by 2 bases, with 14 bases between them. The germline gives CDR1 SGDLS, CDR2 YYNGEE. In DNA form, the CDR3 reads TGTGCCAGCAGCGCCTGGTCCGTTGGGAACTATGGCTACACCTTC. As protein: CASSAWSVGNYGYTF.

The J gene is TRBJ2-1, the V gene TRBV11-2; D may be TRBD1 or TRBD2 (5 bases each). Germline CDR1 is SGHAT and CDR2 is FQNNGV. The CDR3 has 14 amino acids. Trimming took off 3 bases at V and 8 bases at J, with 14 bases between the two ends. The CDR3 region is CASSLTERIHEQFF. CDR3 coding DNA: TGTGCCAGCAGCTTGACAGAGCGGATCCATGAGCAGTTCTTC.

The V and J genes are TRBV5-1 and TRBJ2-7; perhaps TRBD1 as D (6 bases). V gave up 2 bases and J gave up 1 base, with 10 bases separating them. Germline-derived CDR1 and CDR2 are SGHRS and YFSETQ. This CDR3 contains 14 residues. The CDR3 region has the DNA TGCGCCAGCAGCTTAACAGGGCCTTCCTACGAGCAGTACTTC. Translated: CASSLTGPSYEQYF. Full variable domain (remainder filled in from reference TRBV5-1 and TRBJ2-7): KAGVTQTPRYLIKTRGQQVTLSCSPISGHRSVSWYQQTPGQGLQFLFEYFSETQRNKGNFPGRFSGRQFSNSRSEMNVSTLELGDSALYLCASSLTGPSYEQYFGPGTRLTVT.

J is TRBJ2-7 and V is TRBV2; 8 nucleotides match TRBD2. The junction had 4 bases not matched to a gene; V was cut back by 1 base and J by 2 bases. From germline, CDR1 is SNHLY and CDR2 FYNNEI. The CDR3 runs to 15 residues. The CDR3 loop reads CASSEGTSRTYEQYF. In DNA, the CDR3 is TGTGCCAGCAGTGAAGGGACTAGCAGGACCTACGAGCAGTACTTC.

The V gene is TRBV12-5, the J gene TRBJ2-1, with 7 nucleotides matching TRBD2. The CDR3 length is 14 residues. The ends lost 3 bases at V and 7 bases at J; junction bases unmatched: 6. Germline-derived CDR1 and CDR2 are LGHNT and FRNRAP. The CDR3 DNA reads TGTGCTAGTGGTTTAGGACTAGGGGCGAATGAGCAGTTCTTC. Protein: CASGLGLGANEQFF.

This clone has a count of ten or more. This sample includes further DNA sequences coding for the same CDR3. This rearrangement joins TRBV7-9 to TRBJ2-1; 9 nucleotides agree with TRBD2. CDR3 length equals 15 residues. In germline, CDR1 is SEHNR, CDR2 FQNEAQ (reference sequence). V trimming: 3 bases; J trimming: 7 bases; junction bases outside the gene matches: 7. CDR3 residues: CASSLGSGRRNEQFF. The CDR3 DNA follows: TGTGCCAGCAGCTTGGGTAGCGGGAGACGGAATGAGCAGTTCTTC.

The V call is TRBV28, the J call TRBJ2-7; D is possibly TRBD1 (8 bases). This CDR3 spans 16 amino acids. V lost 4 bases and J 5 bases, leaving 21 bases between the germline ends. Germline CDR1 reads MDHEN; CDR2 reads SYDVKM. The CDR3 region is CASSWAPRQGTNEQYF. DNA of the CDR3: TGTGCCAGCAGTTGGGCCCCGAGACAGGGGACTAACGAGCAGTACTTC.

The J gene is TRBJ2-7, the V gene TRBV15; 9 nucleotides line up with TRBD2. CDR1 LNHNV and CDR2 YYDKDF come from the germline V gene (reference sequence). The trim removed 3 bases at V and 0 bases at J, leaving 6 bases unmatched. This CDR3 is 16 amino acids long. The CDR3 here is CATSSVSSGTSYEQYF. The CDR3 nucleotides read TGTGCCACCAGCAGCGTCTCTAGCGGGACCTCCTACGAGCAGTACTTC.

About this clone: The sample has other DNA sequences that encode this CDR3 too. CDR3 residues: CASSLAGGYNEQFF. The CDR3 region has the DNA TGTGCCAGCAGCTTAGCGGGGGGTTACAATGAGCAGTTCTTC. The chain recombines TRBV7-6 with TRBJ2-1, with D tentatively TRBD2 (6 bases). The CDR3 length is 14 residues. From germline, CDR1 is SGHVS and CDR2 FNYEAQ. V was pared by 0 bases and J by 4 bases, with 7 bases between. Filled out from reference TRBV7-6 and TRBJ2-1, the complete variable domain reads GAGVSQSPRYKVTKRGQDVALRCDPISGHVSLYWYRQALGQGPEFLTYFNYEAQQDKSGLPNDRFSAERPEGSISTLTIQRTEQRDSAMYRCASSLAGGYNEQFFGPGTRLTVL.

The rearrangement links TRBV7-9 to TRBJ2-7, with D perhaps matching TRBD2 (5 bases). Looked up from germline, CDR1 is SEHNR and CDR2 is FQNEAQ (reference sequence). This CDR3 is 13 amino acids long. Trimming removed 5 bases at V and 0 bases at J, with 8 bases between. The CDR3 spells CASSSGNSYEQYF. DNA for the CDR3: TGTGCCAGCAGCAGCGGAAACTCCTACGAGCAGTACTTC.

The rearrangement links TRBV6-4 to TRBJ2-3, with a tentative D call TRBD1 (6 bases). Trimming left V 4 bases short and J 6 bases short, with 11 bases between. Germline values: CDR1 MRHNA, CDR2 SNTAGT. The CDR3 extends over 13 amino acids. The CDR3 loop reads CASSAGVEDTQYF. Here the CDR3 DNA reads TGTGCCAGCAGTGCAGGGGTCGAGGATACGCAGTATTTT.

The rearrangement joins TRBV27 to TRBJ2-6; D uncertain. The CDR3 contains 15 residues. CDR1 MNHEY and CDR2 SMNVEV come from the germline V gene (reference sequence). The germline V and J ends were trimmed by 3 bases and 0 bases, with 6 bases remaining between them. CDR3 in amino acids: CASSLTPSGANVLTF. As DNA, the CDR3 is TGTGCCAGCAGTTTGACCCCCTCTGGGGCCAACGTCCTGACTTTC.

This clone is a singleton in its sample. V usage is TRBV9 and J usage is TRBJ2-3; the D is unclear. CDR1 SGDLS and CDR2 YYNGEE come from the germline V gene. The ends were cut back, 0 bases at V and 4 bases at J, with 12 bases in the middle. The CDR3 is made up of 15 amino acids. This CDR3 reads CASSVGESVPDTQYF. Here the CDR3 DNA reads TGTGCCAGCAGCGTAGGTGAAAGCGTCCCAGATACGCAGTATTTT.

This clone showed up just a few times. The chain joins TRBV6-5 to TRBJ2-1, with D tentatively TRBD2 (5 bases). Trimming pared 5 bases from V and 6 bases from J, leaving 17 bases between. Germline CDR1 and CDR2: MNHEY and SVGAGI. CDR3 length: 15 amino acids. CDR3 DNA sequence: TGTGCCAGCAGTATCGGAGCGGCGGAGCCCAATGAGCAGTTCTTC. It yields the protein CASSIGAAEPNEQFF.

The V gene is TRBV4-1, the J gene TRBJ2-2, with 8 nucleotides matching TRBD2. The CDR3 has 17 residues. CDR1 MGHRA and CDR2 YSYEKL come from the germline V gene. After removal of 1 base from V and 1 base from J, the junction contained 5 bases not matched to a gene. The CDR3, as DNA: TGCGCCAGCAGCCAAGTCGGGACTAGGCGGAACACCGGGGAGCTGTTTTTT. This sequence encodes CASSQVGTRRNTGELFF.

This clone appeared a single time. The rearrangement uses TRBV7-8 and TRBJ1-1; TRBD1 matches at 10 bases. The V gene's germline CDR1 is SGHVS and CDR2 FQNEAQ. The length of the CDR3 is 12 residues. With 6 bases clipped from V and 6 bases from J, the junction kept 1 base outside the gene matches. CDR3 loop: CASRGQGPEAFF. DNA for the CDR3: TGTGCCAGCAGGGGACAGGGGCCTGAAGCTTTCTTT.

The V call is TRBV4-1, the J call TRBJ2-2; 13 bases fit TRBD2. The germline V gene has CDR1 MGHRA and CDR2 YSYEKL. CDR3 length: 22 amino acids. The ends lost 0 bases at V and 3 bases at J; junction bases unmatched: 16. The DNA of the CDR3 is TGCGCCAGCAGCCAAGATCCCCCGGGCGGACTAGCGGGAGAGTCGGACACCGGGGAGCTGTTTTTT. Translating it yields CASSQDPPGGLAGESDTGELFF.